A single T cell receptor (beta chain) is shown here with its context. At one of its ends the junction is not consistent with the germline gene, which may arise from a read error. The data belong to a study of cytomegalovirus exposure and HLA in healthy donors. The V gene's germline CDR1 is SEHNR and CDR2 FQNEAQ (reference sequence). CDR3 size: 14 residues. This PCR relied on a set of 60 Vbeta primers and 13 Jbeta primers. Clones were sequenced by immunoSEQ multiplex PCR, and TCRdb holds only the in-frame ones, with some missing. The profile shows under 150,000 clones, roughly 74% of them singletons. This clonotype was obtained from a woman aged 40 to 50 in good health and CMV-seropositive. The sample consisted of PBMCs. The chain joins TRBV7-9 to TRBJ2-7; possibly TRBD1 for D (6 bases). CDR3 sequence: CSSSLDRTSYEQYF. The CDR3 region has the DNA TGTTCCAGCAGCTTAGACAGGACATCCTACGAGCAGTACTTC.